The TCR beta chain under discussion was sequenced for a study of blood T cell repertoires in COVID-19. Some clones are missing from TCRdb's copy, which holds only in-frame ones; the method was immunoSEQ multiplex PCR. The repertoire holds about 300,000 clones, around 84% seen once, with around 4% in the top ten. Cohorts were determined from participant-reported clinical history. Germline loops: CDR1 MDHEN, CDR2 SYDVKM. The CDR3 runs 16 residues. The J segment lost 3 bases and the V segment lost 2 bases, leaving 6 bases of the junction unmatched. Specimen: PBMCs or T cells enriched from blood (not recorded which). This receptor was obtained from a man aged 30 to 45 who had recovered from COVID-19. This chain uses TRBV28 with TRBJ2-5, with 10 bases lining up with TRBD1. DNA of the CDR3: TGTGCCAGCAGTTTAGGGACAGGGGCCGAGGAAGAGACCCAGTACTTC. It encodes CASSLGTGAEEETQYF.